This T cell receptor beta chain was obtained from a study of T cell responses to AZD1222 COVID-19 vaccine. Here immunoSEQ multiplex PCR was the method, and the copy in TCRdb shows in-frame clones only, minus some. The data show 95,000 to 150,000 clones, roughly 90% seen once. The germline V gene encodes CDR1 MGHRA and CDR2 YSYEKL. Trimming took off 1 base at V and 0 bases at J, with 9 bases between the two ends. The CDR3 runs 16 residues. Points from the study as a whole: Unmutated variant regions are reportedly the target of nearly half of TCRs that are spike-specific. Baseline testing showed seropositivity in only six or seven AZD1222 recipients. It should be noted that donors were predominantly white British and more often female, and clonal diversity was possibly underestimated.

A word on this clone: Its cognate antigen is unknown.

This TCR derives from an adult in good health. Sequenced material: peripheral blood, taken on day 0 of AZD1222 vaccination. The chain carries TRBV4-1 and TRBJ1-4; D not resolved. DNA of the CDR3: TGCGCCAGCAGCCAAGTATTGGGGTCAACTAATGAAAAACTGTTTTTT. Translated: CASSQVLGSTNEKLFF.